This T cell receptor (beta chain) was sequenced for a study of T-cell memory formation after mild COVID-19. In the study overall: Largely, the TCR clusters proved donor specific.

This clonotype occurred a few times. V shed 5 bases, J shed 5 bases, and the junction held 3 bases outside the gene matches. The CDR3 sequence is 13 residues long. TCRdb itself ran the 5' RACE reads through MiXCR, one entry per CDR3 protein. Of roughly 480,000 distinct CDR3 sequences in the sample, around 27% are singletons; the top ten hold around 12%. The sequence was obtained from an adult woman who had mild COVID-19 (a few samples of this study predate the infection). Cell type and time point are not known. Sequencing input: PBMCs or a T cell subset sorted from them (not recorded which). The chain recombines TRBV12-3 or TRBV12-4 with TRBJ1-5, with 7 bases matching TRBD1. Here the CDR3 reads CASSRQGYQPQHF. The CDR3 nucleotides are TGTGCCAGCAGTCGACAGGGCTATCAGCCCCAGCATTTT.